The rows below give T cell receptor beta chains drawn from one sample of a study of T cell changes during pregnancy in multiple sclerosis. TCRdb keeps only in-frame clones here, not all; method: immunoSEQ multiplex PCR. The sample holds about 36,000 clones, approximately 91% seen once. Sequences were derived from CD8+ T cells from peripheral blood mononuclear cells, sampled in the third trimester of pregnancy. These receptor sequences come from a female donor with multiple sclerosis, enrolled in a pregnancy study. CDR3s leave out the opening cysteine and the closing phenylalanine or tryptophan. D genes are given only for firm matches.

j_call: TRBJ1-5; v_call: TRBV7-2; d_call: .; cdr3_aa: ASSLGLDQPQH
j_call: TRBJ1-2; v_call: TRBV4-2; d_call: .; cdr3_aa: ASSQIAGSDYGYT
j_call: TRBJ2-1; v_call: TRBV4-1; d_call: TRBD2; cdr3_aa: ASSPSGNSYNEQF
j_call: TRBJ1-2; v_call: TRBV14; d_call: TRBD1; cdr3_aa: ASSPTGLYGYT
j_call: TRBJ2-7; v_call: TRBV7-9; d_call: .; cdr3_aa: ASSLRQGVEQY
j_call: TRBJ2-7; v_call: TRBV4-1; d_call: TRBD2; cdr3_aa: ASSLMGTSGNSYEQY
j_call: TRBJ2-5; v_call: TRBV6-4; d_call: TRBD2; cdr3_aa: ASSELAGEGQETQY
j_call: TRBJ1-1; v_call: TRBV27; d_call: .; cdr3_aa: ASSWVAGGGTEAF
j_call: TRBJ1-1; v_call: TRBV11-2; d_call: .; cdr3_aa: ASSRDRNTF
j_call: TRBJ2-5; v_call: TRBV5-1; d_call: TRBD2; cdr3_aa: ASSFIAGVMETQY
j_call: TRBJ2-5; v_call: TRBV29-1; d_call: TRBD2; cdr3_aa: SVEATGGRRETQY
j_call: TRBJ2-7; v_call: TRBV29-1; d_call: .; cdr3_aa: SVEVGRQIEGYEQY
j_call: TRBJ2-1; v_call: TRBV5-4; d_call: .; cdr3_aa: ASSEWDTGQQPEQF
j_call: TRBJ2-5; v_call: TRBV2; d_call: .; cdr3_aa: ASRQFGGIQETQY
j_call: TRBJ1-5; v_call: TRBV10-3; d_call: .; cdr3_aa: AISESSNQPQH
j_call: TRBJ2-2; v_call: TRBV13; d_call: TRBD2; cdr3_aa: ASSYALAGGTGELF